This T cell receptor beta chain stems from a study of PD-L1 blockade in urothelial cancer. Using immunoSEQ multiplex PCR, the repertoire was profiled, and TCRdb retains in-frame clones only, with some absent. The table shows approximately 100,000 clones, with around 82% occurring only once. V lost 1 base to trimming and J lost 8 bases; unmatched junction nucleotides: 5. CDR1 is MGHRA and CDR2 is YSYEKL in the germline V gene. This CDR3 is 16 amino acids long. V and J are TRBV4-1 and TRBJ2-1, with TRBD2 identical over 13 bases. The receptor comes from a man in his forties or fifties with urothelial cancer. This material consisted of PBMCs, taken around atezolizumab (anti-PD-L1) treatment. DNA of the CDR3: TGCGCCAGCAGCCAAGCGACTAGCGGGAGGACTTATGAGCAGTTCTTC. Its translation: CASSQATSGRTYEQFF.